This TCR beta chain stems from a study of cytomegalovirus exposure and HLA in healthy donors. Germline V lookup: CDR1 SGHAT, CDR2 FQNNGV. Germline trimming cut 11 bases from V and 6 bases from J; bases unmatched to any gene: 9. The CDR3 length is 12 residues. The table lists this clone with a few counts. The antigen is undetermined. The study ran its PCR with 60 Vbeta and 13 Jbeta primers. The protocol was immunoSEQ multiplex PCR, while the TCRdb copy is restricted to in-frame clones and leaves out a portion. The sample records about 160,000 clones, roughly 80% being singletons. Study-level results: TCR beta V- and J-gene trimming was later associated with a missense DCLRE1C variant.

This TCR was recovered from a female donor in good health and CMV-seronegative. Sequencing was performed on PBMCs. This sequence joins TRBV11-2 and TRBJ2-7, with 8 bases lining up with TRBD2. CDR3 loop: CADGGGGPEQYF. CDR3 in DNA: TGTGCCGACGGGGGGGGAGGGCCCGAGCAGTACTTC. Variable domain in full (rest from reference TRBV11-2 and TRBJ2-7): EAGVAQSPRYKIIEKRQSVAFWCNPISGHATLYWYQQILGQGPKLLIQFQNNGVVDDSQLPKDRFSAERLKGVDSTLKIQPAKLEDSAVYLCADGGGGPEQYFGPGTRLTVT.